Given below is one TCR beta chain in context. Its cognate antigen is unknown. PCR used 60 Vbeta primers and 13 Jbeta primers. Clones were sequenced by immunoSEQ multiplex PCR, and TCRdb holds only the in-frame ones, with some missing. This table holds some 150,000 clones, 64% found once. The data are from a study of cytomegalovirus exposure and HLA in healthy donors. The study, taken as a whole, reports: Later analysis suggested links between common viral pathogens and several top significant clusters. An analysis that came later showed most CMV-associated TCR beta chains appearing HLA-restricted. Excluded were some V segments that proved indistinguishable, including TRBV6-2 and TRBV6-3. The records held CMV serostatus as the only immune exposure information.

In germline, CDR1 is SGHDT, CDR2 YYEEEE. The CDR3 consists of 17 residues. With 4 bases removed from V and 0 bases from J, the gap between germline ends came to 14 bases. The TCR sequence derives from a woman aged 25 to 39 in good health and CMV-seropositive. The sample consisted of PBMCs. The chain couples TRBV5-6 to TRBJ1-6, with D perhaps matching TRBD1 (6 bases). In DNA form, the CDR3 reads TGTGCCAGCAGCCAATCTTCACAGGGCTCCTATAATTCACCCCTCCACTTT. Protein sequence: CASSQSSQGSYNSPLHF. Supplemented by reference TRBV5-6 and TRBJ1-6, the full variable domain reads DAGVTQSPTHLIKTRGQQVTLRCSPKSGHDTVSWYQQALGQGPQFIFQYYEEEERQRGNFPDRFSGHQFPNYSSELNVNALLLGDSALYLCASSQSSQGSYNSPLHFGNGTRLTVT.